This T cell receptor beta chain was captured by sequencing in a study of cytomegalovirus exposure and HLA in healthy donors. Use of 60 Vbeta and 13 Jbeta primers characterized the PCR. Here immunoSEQ multiplex PCR was the method, and the copy in TCRdb shows in-frame clones only, minus some. The sample yields about 96,000 clones, approximately 72% seen once. Sequenced sample: PBMCs. The clonotype was recovered from a female donor in good health and CMV-seropositive.

CDR3 in DNA: TGTGCCAGCAGCTTCAGTGGAACTAATGAAAAACTGTTTTTT. It translates to CASSFSGTNEKLFF. The chain joins TRBV7-2 to TRBJ1-4; D unclear. V was pared by 3 bases and J by 1 base, with 6 bases between. This CDR3 has 14 amino acids. Germline loops: CDR1 SGHTA, CDR2 FQGNSA.